What follows describes a single TCR beta chain. The antigen remains undetermined. A much larger clone lies one base from this, so it may be a read error. From RNA, the CDR3 regions of TCR beta chains were amplified and sequenced. HTBI primers primed a first-round RT-PCR, and a second-round multiplex PCR followed. MiXCR was run by TCRdb on the multiplex PCR reads, yielding one entry per CDR3 protein. The sample consists of around 1,200,000 distinct CDR3 sequences, 35% to 40% of them appearing once. The sample originates from a study of Graves' ophthalmopathy and Graves' hyperthyroidism. Study results and caveats: The authors also found most expanded thyroid clonotypes above 0.001 frequency in blood.

This clonotype was sampled from an adult man with Graves' hyperthyroidism. The sample was peripheral blood or thyroid tissue (not recorded which).

DNA of the CDR3: TGCAGTGCTGGAGGTAGGACAGGCAACACTGAAGCTTTCTTT. Translating it yields CSAGGRTGNTEAFF. The chain combines TRBV20-1 with TRBJ1-1, with 7 bases lining up with TRBD1. The CDR3 totals 14 residues. Germline CDR1 and CDR2: DFQATT and SNEGSKA (reference sequence). J was trimmed by 2 bases and V by 5 bases; bases with no gene match: 8.